What follows are 24 T cell receptor beta chains derived from one specimen sequenced in a study of T cell responses to AZD1222 COVID-19 vaccine. TCRdb keeps only in-frame clones here, not all; method: immunoSEQ multiplex PCR. The sample has 160,000 or so clones, roughly 90% seen once. The sequencing used peripheral blood, collected 28 days after the second AZD1222 dose. Receptors were obtained from an adult who received the AZD1222 COVID-19 vaccine.

The chain employs TRBV6-5 and TRBJ1-2; D gene unclear. Trimming shortened V by 0 bases and J by 8 bases, and 16 bases separated the two germline ends. The CDR3 covers 15 residues. Germline loops: CDR1 MNHEY, CDR2 SVGAGI. The CDR3 protein is CASSYSIRSLGGYTF. CDR3 DNA sequence: TGTGCCAGCAGTTACTCCATCCGGTCACTAGGGGGCTACACCTTC.

V and J are TRBV6-6 and TRBJ1-5; D gene ambiguous. CDR3 length: 15 residues. CDR1 is MNHNY, CDR2 SVGAGI, per germline (reference sequence). V gave up 7 bases and J gave up 1 base, with 14 bases separating them. Here the CDR3 DNA reads TGTGCCAGCACCCCGCTTTGGGAAAGCAATCAGCCCCAGCATTTT. Translation: CASTPLWESNQPQHF.

The V and J genes are TRBV4-1 and TRBJ1-1, with D tentatively TRBD1 (5 bases). CDR3 size: 16 residues. The V gene lost 2 bases and the J gene lost 3 bases, with 16 bases spanning the gap. CDR1 is MGHRA and CDR2 is YSYEKL in the germline V gene. The CDR3 reads CASSQYEDTGDTEAFF. In nucleotides, the CDR3 is TGCGCCAGCAGCCAATACGAGGACACGGGGGACACTGAAGCTTTCTTT.

The rearrangement uses TRBV5-1 and TRBJ2-4, with 8 bases lining up with TRBD1. Per the germline V gene, CDR1 is SGHRS and CDR2 is YFSETQ. The CDR3 contains 15 residues. V lost 2 bases to trimming and J lost 3 bases; unmatched junction nucleotides: 4. CDR3 in DNA: TGCGCCAGCAGCTTCCCCACAGGGGGCAAAAACATTCAGTACTTC. This gives the protein CASSFPTGGKNIQYF.

V usage is TRBV25-1 and J usage is TRBJ2-3, with D perhaps TRBD1 (5 bases). The V end lost 8 bases, the J end lost 8 bases, and 11 bases lay between the germline ends. There are 11 residues in the CDR3. CDR1 and CDR2 from the germline V gene are MGHDK and SYGVNS. The CDR3 bases are TGTGCCAGCCAGACAGTCGGTACGCAGTATTTT. Translating it yields CASQTVGTQYF.

This chain connects TRBV7-9 to TRBJ1-1; perhaps TRBD1 as D (5 bases). Trimming took 2 bases from V and 0 from J, leaving 10 bases between them. Germline V lookup: CDR1 SEHNR, CDR2 FQNEAQ (reference sequence). The length of the CDR3 is 15 residues. DNA of the CDR3: TGTGCCAGCAGCTTACCAGGACAAATGAACACTGAAGCTTTCTTT. It encodes CASSLPGQMNTEAFF.

The chain joins TRBV12-3 or TRBV12-4 to TRBJ2-1; D might be TRBD2 (5 bases). This CDR3 has 13 amino acids. V gave up 4 bases and J gave up 8 bases, with 12 bases separating them. Here the CDR3 reads CASSSDYGDEQFF. DNA of the CDR3: TGTGCCAGCAGTTCCGACTATGGGGATGAGCAGTTCTTC.

The chain combines TRBV19 with TRBJ1-1; a weak D match, TRBD1 (5 bases). This CDR3 region has 13 residues. Deletions cut 8 bases from V and 1 base from J, with 11 bases between. CDR1 LNHDA and CDR2 SQIVND come from the germline V gene (reference sequence). Here the CDR3 reads CASRDSWNTEAFF. The CDR3, as DNA: TGTGCCAGTCGGGACTCTTGGAACACTGAAGCTTTCTTT.

The rearrangement links TRBV6-5 to TRBJ1-1, with 7 bases aligning to TRBD1. The length of the CDR3 is 14 residues. V dropped 7 bases and J dropped 12; count of bases not matched to a gene: 17. Germline V gives CDR1 MNHEY, CDR2 SVGAGI. This CDR3 is CASTQGTAPGRPFF. The CDR3 coding sequence is TGTGCCAGCACGCAAGGGACAGCCCCTGGGAGGCCTTTCTTT.

The CDR3 nucleotides are TGTGCCAGCAGCCGGACCGGGCAGAACACTGAAGCTTTCTTT. Translated: CASSRTGQNTEAFF. The chain carries TRBV2 and TRBJ1-1; D not resolved. The V end was cut by 6 bases, the J end by 1 base, with 12 bases between. CDR1 SNHLY and CDR2 FYNNEI come from the germline V gene. This CDR3 spans 14 amino acids.

This clone was seen a handful of times. The CDR3 loop reads CASRKKGDRTNEKLFF. DNA of the CDR3: TGTGCCAGCAGGAAAAAGGGGGACAGGACTAATGAAAAACTGTTTTTT. The chain uses TRBV2 and TRBJ1-4; TRBD1 matches 8 bases. The CDR3 is 16 residues long. The germline gives CDR1 SNHLY, CDR2 FYNNEI. Germline trimming cut 6 bases from V and 2 bases from J; bases unmatched to any gene: 8.

The CDR3 sequence is CASRLGGSYGYTF. The CDR3 DNA follows: TGTGCCAGCAGGCTGGGCGGGAGCTATGGCTACACCTTC. The rearrangement joins TRBV7-2 to TRBJ1-2; D is uncertain. Between the trimmed V and J ends, which lost 6 bases and 4 bases, there was a span of 12 bases. CDR3 length: 13 amino acids. Germline V gene data show CDR1 as SGHTA and CDR2 as FQGNSA. Using reference TRBV7-2 and TRBJ1-2 for the parts outside the CDR3, the full variable domain is GAGVSQSPSNKVTEKGKDVELRCDPISGHTALYWYRQSLGQGLEFLIYFQGNSAPDKSGLPSDRFSAERTGGSVSTLTIQRTQQEDSAVYLCASRLGGSYGYTFGSGTRLTVV.

CDR3 nucleotide sequence: TGTGCCAGTAGGAGGACTAGAAACACAGATACGCAGTATTTT. Translated: CASRRTRNTDTQYF. V and J are TRBV19 and TRBJ2-3; TRBD2 matches 7 bases. Germline V lookup: CDR1 LNHDA, CDR2 SQIVND (reference sequence). Trimming took 6 bases from V and 2 from J; bases not matched to a gene: 5. The CDR3 loop spans 14 amino acids.

The rearrangement uses TRBV27 and TRBJ2-1, with D hard to call. Trimming removed 4 bases from V and 5 bases from J, with 9 bases in between. The germline V gene has CDR1 MNHEY and CDR2 SMNVEV (reference sequence). This CDR3 region has 13 residues. The DNA for the CDR3 is TGTGCCAGCAGTTCCCGCCGGAACAATGAGCAGTTCTTC. Protein sequence: CASSSRRNNEQFF.

The chain recombines TRBV18 with TRBJ2-7; D may correspond to TRBD1 or TRBD2 (5 bases each). The CDR3 runs to 14 residues. CDR1 is KGHSH, CDR2 LQKENI, per germline. V lost 5 bases, J lost 9 bases, and 20 bases lay in between. CDR3 coding DNA: TGTGCCAGCTCAACGGGACCGGGTCCCCAAGTGCAGTACTTC. It translates to CASSTGPGPQVQYF.

V and J are TRBV19 and TRBJ1-2; D call uncertain. In germline, CDR1 is LNHDA, CDR2 SQIVND (reference sequence). This CDR3 is 14 amino acids long. The germline V and J ends were trimmed by 3 bases and 8 bases, with 16 bases remaining between them. The CDR3 bases are TGTGCCAGTAGTATTCTAGACACCGTCGAGGGCTACACCTTC. Translating gives CASSILDTVEGYTF.

The chain is built from TRBV5-4 and TRBJ2-1; 7 bases agree with TRBD2. The CDR3 covers 18 residues. Germline values: CDR1 SGHNT, CDR2 YYREEE (reference sequence). Germline trimming cut 4 bases from V and 9 bases from J; bases unmatched to any gene: 22. CDR3 nucleotide sequence: TGTGCCAGCAGCGATTCGGCACTAGCGATGTTAGTTGGCGGTGAGCAGTTCTTC. Translated, it gives CASSDSALAMLVGGEQFF.

The rearrangement joins TRBV9 to TRBJ1-2; D perhaps matches TRBD1 (5 bases). V was clipped by 3 bases and J by 7 bases, with 10 bases between them. This CDR3 contains 12 residues. Germline CDR1 and CDR2: SGDLS and YYNGEE. This CDR3 reads CASSAYGGGYTF. The DNA of the CDR3 is TGTGCCAGCAGCGCGTATGGGGGTGGCTACACCTTC.

V usage is TRBV5-6 and J usage is TRBJ1-2; D gene unclear. Between the trimmed V and J ends, which lost 4 bases and 0 bases, there was a span of 19 bases. Germline values: CDR1 SGHDT, CDR2 YYEEEE. This CDR3 comprises 17 residues. CDR3 bases: TGTGCCAGCAGCCGAAACCTTAACAAGGCCACTAACTATGGCTACACCTTC. The encoded protein is CASSRNLNKATNYGYTF.

V and J are TRBV30 and TRBJ1-1; possible D gene TRBD1, 5 bases. V lost 0 bases and J 5 bases, leaving 10 bases between the germline ends. Looked up from germline, CDR1 is GTSNPN and CDR2 is SVGIG (reference sequence). The CDR3 has 13 residues. CDR3 in DNA: TGTGCCTGGAGTGTACAGGTGGTGACTGAAGCTTTCTTT. It translates to CAWSVQVVTEAFF. The full variable domain, its missing parts supplied by reference TRBV30 and TRBJ1-1, is SQTIHQWPATLVQPVGSPLSLECTVEGTSNPNLYWYRQAAGRGLQLLFYSVGIGQISSEVPQNLSASRPQDRQFILSSKKLLLSDSGFYLCAWSVQVVTEAFFGQGTRLTVV.

This clone was observed once. V and J are TRBV19 and TRBJ1-5; 8 bases fit TRBD1. CDR1 and CDR2 (germline): LNHDA, SQIVND (reference sequence). The CDR3 spans 15 residues. V shed 5 bases and J 4 bases; nucleotides not matched to a gene: 7. As DNA, the CDR3 is TGTGCCAGTAGTGATGGACAGGGAAGAAATCAGCCCCAGCATTTT. Residues: CASSDGQGRNQPQHF.

V is TRBV7-2 and J is TRBJ2-2, with D perhaps TRBD1 or TRBD2 (5 bases each). The germline V gene has CDR1 SGHTA and CDR2 FQGNSA. The CDR3 contains 13 residues. V was shortened by 6 bases and J by 3 bases, with 8 bases between the two germline ends. CDR3: CASSEGYTGELFF. In DNA form, the CDR3 reads TGTGCCAGCAGTGAGGGGTACACCGGGGAGCTGTTTTTT.

The V and J genes are TRBV27 and TRBJ1-2; 7 bases map to TRBD1. This CDR3 is built from 13 residues. Germline V lookup: CDR1 MNHEY, CDR2 SMNVEV (reference sequence). After removal of 8 bases from V and 2 bases from J, the junction contained 5 bases not matched to a gene. The CDR3 spells CASARGPNYGYTF. In nucleotides, the CDR3 is TGTGCCAGCGCGAGGGGGCCCAACTATGGCTACACCTTC.

This chain joins TRBV6-5 and TRBJ2-7; D could derive from TRBD1 or TRBD2 (6 bases each). The CDR3 extends over 14 amino acids. Germline CDR1 reads MNHEY; CDR2 reads SVGAGI. The germline V and J ends were trimmed by 0 bases and 6 bases, with 12 bases remaining between them. The CDR3 nucleotides are TGTGCCAGCAGTTACTCGGGGGGCCGCGGCGAGCAGTACTTC. Translated: CASSYSGGRGEQYF.